Listed here are 7 T cell receptor beta chains from one sample, sequenced in a study of T-cell reconstitution after alpha-beta-depleted transplantation in children. Construction of the TCRbeta library involved unique molecular identifiers. TCRdb redid the calling of the PCR reads with MiXCR, one entry per CDR3 protein. There are 450,000 to 700,000 distinct CDR3 sequences in the sample; 27% occur only once, and 36% lies in the top ten. The material was PBMCs, obtained before TCRalphabeta/CD19-depleted stem cell transplant. The source is a boy less than two years old with Wiskott-Aldrich syndrome, due to receive a stem cell transplant.

The CDR3 DNA is TGCGCCAGCAGCTTGGCCGGGACACCTGAAGCTTTCTTT. This translates into CASSLAGTPEAFF. The chain is built from TRBV5-1 and TRBJ1-1, with D possibly TRBD1 on 6 matching bases. CDR1 is SGHRS, CDR2 YFSETQ, per germline. V lost 0 bases and J 6 bases, leaving 9 bases between the germline ends. The CDR3 extends over 13 amino acids.

V usage is TRBV27 and J usage is TRBJ1-5; tentatively, D is TRBD1 (6 bases). With 4 bases removed from V and 5 bases from J, the gap between germline ends came to 15 bases. The CDR3 has 15 residues. Germline V gene lookup returns CDR1 MNHEY and CDR2 SMNVEV (reference sequence). For the CDR3, the DNA is TGTGCCAGCAGTTCCCTTCGACAGGATGATCAGCCCCAGCATTTT. It encodes CASSSLRQDDQPQHF.

The chain links TRBV3-1 to TRBJ2-7; D not resolved. The V gene lost 1 base and the J gene lost 5 bases, with 12 bases spanning the gap. The CDR3 consists of 14 residues. In germline, CDR1 is LGHDT, CDR2 YNNKEL (reference sequence). CDR3 nucleotide sequence: TGTGCCAGCAGCCAAGGTTTCCGCGCGGACGAGCAGTACTTC. Translation: CASSQGFRADEQYF.

This clonotype was seen a handful of times. Because it lacks the conserved phenylalanine or tryptophan at the end, this CDR3 is likely a read error. The V gene is TRBV27, the J gene TRBJ2-1; possibly TRBD2 for D (6 bases). V lost 0 bases to trimming and J lost 8 bases, with 8 bases between them. The CDR3 extends over 13 amino acids. CDR1 and CDR2 (germline): MNHEY, SMNVEV (reference sequence). This CDR3 is CASSLSRGHEQFS. In DNA, the CDR3 is TGTGCCAGCAGTTTATCGCGGGGCCATGAGCAGTTCTCC.

CDR3 amino acids: CASSPGSDAYNEQFF. CDR3 sequence (DNA): TGCGCCAGCAGCCCAGGTAGTGACGCCTACAATGAGCAGTTCTTC. The chain recombines TRBV5-1 with TRBJ2-1, with no clear D. Trimming pared 4 bases from V and 2 bases from J, leaving 13 bases between. Germline V gene lookup returns CDR1 SGHRS and CDR2 YFSETQ. The CDR3 is made up of 15 amino acids.

V is TRBV5-1 and J is TRBJ2-5, with a tentative D call TRBD1 (5 bases). This CDR3 is built from 17 residues. CDR1 is SGHRS, CDR2 YFSETQ, per germline. The germline V and J ends were trimmed by 4 bases and 4 bases, with 23 bases remaining between them. This chain's CDR3 is CASSPRPQGTLGETQYF. CDR3 coding DNA: TGCGCCAGCAGCCCACGCCCCCAGGGAACCCTAGGAGAGACCCAGTACTTC.

This clonotype turned up a few times. The chain carries TRBV10-3 and TRBJ2-1; 9 nucleotides agree with TRBD1. Trimming removed 6 bases from V and 4 bases from J; junction bases left unmatched: 16. The V gene's germline CDR1 is ENHRY and CDR2 SYGVKD. This CDR3 has 18 amino acids. Written as DNA, the CDR3 is TGTGCCATCAGCTTGACCGGACAGGGGCTTATGGGTTACAATGAGCAGTTCTTC. Translated: CAISLTGQGLMGYNEQFF.